This T cell receptor beta chain was sequenced during a study of spatial heterogeneity in lung cancer. Whole-study findings and limits: How many expanded intratumoral alpha and beta TCRs were present tracked the tumor mutation count, which was a count of nonsynonymous mutations.

As to time point: sample taken at primary tumor resection. Germline V gene sequence: CDR1 SGHDN, CDR2 FVKESK. Between the trimmed V and J ends, which lost 0 bases and 3 bases, there was a span of 12 bases. The CDR3 is 16 amino acids. This clonotype was counted many times. Its antigen is unknown. TCRdb recomputed calls from the 5' RACE reads with MiXCR, one row per CDR3 protein. The sample includes around 95,000 distinct CDR3 sequences, nearly 4.5% of them seen just once. The sample here was lung tumor tissue, taken at surgery. The gene calls are TRBV14 and TRBJ2-4; no clear D gene. This clonotype was obtained from a male donor with early-stage non-small cell lung cancer. The CDR3 coding sequence is TGTGCCAGCAGCCAAGATTTTAGGGATGGCAAAAACATTCAGTACTTC. Its translation: CASSQDFRDGKNIQYF.